These 4 T cell receptor beta chains were all obtained from the same sample, sequenced in a study of blood T cell repertoires in COVID-19. Repertoires were generated with immunoSEQ multiplex PCR, while TCRdb's copy carries only in-frame clones and drops some. The profile covers approximately 210,000 clones, with roughly four fifths appearing a single time and about 2.5% taken by the ten largest. Sequenced material: peripheral blood. The origin of the receptors is a woman between 35 and 50 years old with active or convalescent COVID-19.

The chain combines TRBV5-1 with TRBJ2-1, with 11 positions matching TRBD2. Germline CDR1 reads SGHRS; CDR2 reads YFSETQ. CDR3 length equals 16 residues. J gave up 3 bases and V 3 bases, and 5 bases lay outside the gene matches. In DNA, the CDR3 is TGCGCCAGCAGCTGGAAAACTAGCGGGAGCTACAATGAGCAGTTCTTC. Amino acids: CASSWKTSGSYNEQFF.

The J gene is TRBJ2-1, the V gene TRBV6-2 or TRBV6-3; no reliable D call. CDR3 length: 13 amino acids. The V end lost 4 bases, the J end lost 9 bases, and 13 bases lay between the germline ends. Germline V CDR1 and CDR2: MNHEY, SVGEGT. This chain's CDR3 is CASSFSSGSEQFF. For the CDR3, the DNA is TGTGCCAGCAGTTTTAGCTCCGGTAGTGAGCAGTTCTTC.

The chain combines TRBV28 with TRBJ2-3; 8 bases agree with TRBD1. The CDR3 runs 15 residues. Per germline, CDR1 MDHEN and CDR2 SYDVKM. With 4 bases clipped from V and 2 bases from J, the junction kept 5 bases outside the gene matches. The CDR3 coding sequence is TGTGCCAGCAGTTATGGGACAGGAGACACAGATACGCAGTATTTT. Amino acid sequence: CASSYGTGDTDTQYF.

The gene calls are TRBV6-5 and TRBJ1-3; maybe TRBD1 (5 bases). The CDR3 totals 14 residues. Germline V lookup: CDR1 MNHEY, CDR2 SVGAGI. Trimming stripped 6 bases from V and 1 base from J, with 10 bases between. This CDR3 is CASRPGGSGNTIYF. The CDR3, as DNA: TGTGCCAGCAGGCCCGGGGGGTCTGGAAACACCATATATTTT.